This is a list of T cell receptor beta chains from one sample in a study of beta chain features in type 1 diabetes. TCRdb keeps only in-frame clones here, not all; method: immunoSEQ multiplex PCR. The sample yields 600,000 or so clones, around 11% seen once. Input material: naive CD4+ T cells from blood. The source is a man aged 25-45 years with type 1 diabetes. Both conserved end residues are part of each CDR3. The D gene is left open where the match is weak. Clone size appears in some rows only: once, few, many, or a class for an expanded clone.

clone_size: -
d_call: -
j_call: TRBJ2-7
v_call: TRBV29-1
cdr3_nt: TGCAGCGCCCGCCGGGACACAAACTACGAGCAGTACTTC
cdr3_aa: CSARRDTNYEQYF

clone_size: -
d_call: TRBD1
j_call: TRBJ2-7
v_call: TRBV6-5
cdr3_nt: TGTGCCAGCAGTCAAAGGACAGGGTCCCACGAGCAGTACTTC
cdr3_aa: CASSQRTGSHEQYF

clone_size: few
d_call: -
j_call: TRBJ2-5
v_call: TRBV9
cdr3_nt: TGTGCCAGCAGCCTCGGGGCAGGGGCCATACCCCCACAAGAGACCCAGTACTTC
cdr3_aa: CASSLGAGAIPPQETQYF

clone_size: few
d_call: -
j_call: TRBJ1-2
v_call: TRBV14
cdr3_nt: TGTGCCAGCAGCCAAGATCGCGGGATTTTGAACTATGGCTACACCTTC
cdr3_aa: CASSQDRGILNYGYTF

clone_size: -
d_call: -
j_call: TRBJ2-7
v_call: TRBV5-1
cdr3_nt: TGCGCCAGCAGCTTGGTGGGGGTTACCTACGAGCAGTACTTC
cdr3_aa: CASSLVGVTYEQYF

clone_size: few
d_call: -
j_call: TRBJ2-2
v_call: TRBV2
cdr3_nt: TGTGCCAGAAGGGATGGGGAGAACACCGGGGAGCTGTTTTTT
cdr3_aa: CARRDGENTGELFF

clone_size: few
d_call: TRBD2
j_call: TRBJ2-1
v_call: TRBV9
cdr3_nt: TGTGCCAGCAGCGTAGTTGGGACTAGCGGTGAGCAGTTCTTC
cdr3_aa: CASSVVGTSGEQFF

clone_size: few
d_call: TRBD1
j_call: TRBJ1-3
v_call: TRBV29-1
cdr3_nt: TGCAGCGTTGATGGAACAGGGGGCTCGGGGTTATCCTCTGGAAACACCATATATTTT
cdr3_aa: CSVDGTGGSGLSSGNTIYF

clone_size: few
d_call: TRBD1
j_call: TRBJ2-7
v_call: TRBV9
cdr3_nt: TGTGCCAGCAGCTCCGCCCGGGACAGGGGGCTAGGATACGAGCAGTACTTC
cdr3_aa: CASSSARDRGLGYEQYF

clone_size: few
d_call: -
j_call: TRBJ1-5
v_call: TRBV7-3
cdr3_nt: TGTGCCAGCAGCTTAACTGACAATCAGCCCCAGCATTTT
cdr3_aa: CASSLTDNQPQHF

clone_size: few
d_call: -
j_call: TRBJ2-1
v_call: TRBV12-1
cdr3_nt: TGTGCCAGCAGCCGTCTCCAGTTCTTC
cdr3_aa: CASSRLQFF

clone_size: -
d_call: TRBD1
j_call: TRBJ2-3
v_call: TRBV2
cdr3_nt: TGTGCCTCTGGGAAGGGGGCAGTAGATACGCAGTATTTT
cdr3_aa: CASGKGAVDTQYF

clone_size: -
d_call: -
j_call: TRBJ2-3
v_call: TRBV29-1
cdr3_nt: TGCAGCGTGGACGGACTTCCATACACAGATACGCAGTATTTT
cdr3_aa: CSVDGLPYTDTQYF

clone_size: few
d_call: -
j_call: TRBJ2-2
v_call: TRBV7-9
cdr3_nt: TGTGCCAGCAGCTCCGAGGGGTACAGGTTTAACGGGGAGCTGTTTTTT
cdr3_aa: CASSSEGYRFNGELFF

clone_size: few
d_call: TRBD1
j_call: TRBJ1-6
v_call: TRBV30
cdr3_nt: TGTGCCTGGAGTGTCGGGACAGAAAATTCACCCCTCCACTTT
cdr3_aa: CAWSVGTENSPLHF

clone_size: -
d_call: TRBD1
j_call: TRBJ2-3
v_call: TRBV5-6
cdr3_nt: TGTGCCAGCGGCCGACAGGGCCCAGATACGCAGTATTTT
cdr3_aa: CASGRQGPDTQYF

clone_size: few
d_call: TRBD1
j_call: TRBJ2-7
v_call: TRBV5-1
cdr3_nt: TGCGCCAGCAGCTCGACAGGGACCTACGAGCAGTACTTC
cdr3_aa: CASSSTGTYEQYF